The rows below give T cell receptor beta chains drawn from one sample of a study of beta chain features in type 1 diabetes. Sequencing used immunoSEQ multiplex PCR; TCRdb keeps in-frame clones, though not all of them. The sample includes under 300,000 clones, approximately 20% of them seen just once. The material sequenced was naive CD4+ T cells from blood. These receptor sequences come from a woman aged 35 to 49 with type 1 diabetes. Both conserved end residues are part of each CDR3. The order of the fields is V gene, J gene, CDR3 protein.

>TRBV29-1|TRBJ1-1
CSGDRGSEAFF
>TRBV11-3|TRBJ2-1
CASSLIAGHEQFF
>TRBV28|TRBJ1-2
CASTRRQGLDGYTF
>TRBV5-4|TRBJ2-5
CASSPPGQAAETQYF
>TRBV5-4|TRBJ2-1
CASSLGLAYNEQFF
>TRBV2|TRBJ2-1
CASRVEERGSYNEQFF
>TRBV11-1|TRBJ2-1
CASSFPRREQFF
>TRBV29-1|TRBJ1-2
CSVDLSYGYTF
>TRBV7-2|TRBJ1-6
CASSLRPGVYNSPLHF
>TRBV9|TRBJ2-3
CASSVAGLTDTQYF
>TRBV5-4|TRBJ2-7
CASSLAPGGQNEQYF
>TRBV7-9|TRBJ2-3
CASSPDSFTDTQYF
>TRBV28|TRBJ1-1
CASSLQGVNTEAFF
>TRBV7-9|TRBJ2-1
CASSRAGEYNEQFF
>TRBV18|TRBJ2-1
CASSPDWTEQFF
>TRBV5-4|TRBJ2-7
CASSLPGFTVYEQYF
>TRBV15|TRBJ2-7
CATSRVGYEQYF
>TRBV28|TRBJ2-1
CASSGSSGRRLGNEQFF
>TRBV5-1|TRBJ2-5
CASSSTGVTETQYF
>TRBV20-1|TRBJ1-1
CSARDPRAFF
>TRBV6-5|TRBJ2-3
CASSPGGRADTQYF
>TRBV25-1|TRBJ2-1
CASSDPDRGSFNEQFF
>TRBV29-1|TRBJ2-7
CSVWTDSYEQYF
>TRBV4-1|TRBJ1-2
CASSQGSTVMYGYTF
>TRBV30|TRBJ2-3
CAWHSGSGDTQYF
>TRBV4-2|TRBJ2-1
CASSQDPDNEQFF
>TRBV7-9|TRBJ2-5
CASSSSGGGNPRQETQYF
>TRBV7-3|TRBJ1-1
CASSSGGSNTEAFF
>TRBV9|TRBJ1-2
CASTPQSSHYGYTF
>TRBV18|TRBJ2-7
CASSDRDSYEQYF
>TRBV29-1|TRBJ1-4
CSVEVDGGLDEKLFF
>TRBV7-3|TRBJ1-2
CASSSTGGDYGYTF
>TRBV7-9|TRBJ1-2
CASSFTGQNYGYTF
>TRBV19|TRBJ2-5
CASSAQGSGTQYF
>TRBV19|TRBJ1-5
CASSPDRAQPQHF
>TRBV2|TRBJ2-6
CASKDSASGANVLTF
>TRBV6-5|TRBJ2-3
CASSYSGTGGDTQYF
>TRBV7-2|TRBJ1-2
CASSLGRGQGGGYTF
>TRBV6-5|TRBJ2-2
CASSPGQRTGELFF
>TRBV9|TRBJ2-7
CASSSGQGSYEQYF
>TRBV4-1|TRBJ2-7
CASSPGGSRNNEQYF
>TRBV19|TRBJ2-7
CASSIARGYRVEQYF
>TRBV11-1|TRBJ2-7
CASSAAPGGAPYEQYF
>TRBV9|TRBJ1-5
CASSGHNSNQPQHF
>TRBV30|TRBJ1-5
CAWEGGGNQPQHF
>TRBV2|TRBJ1-2
CASSLGQVGYTF
>TRBV5-5|TRBJ1-5
CASSLQGNQPQHF
>TRBV29-1|TRBJ2-7
CSVDRTGSYEQYF
>TRBV9|TRBJ1-1
CASSLAGPNTEAFF
>TRBV30|TRBJ2-5
CAWSTGQETQYF